This T cell receptor (beta chain) was observed in a study of shared clonotypes between healthy human individuals. With regard to this clone: Other DNA sequences in this sample translate to the same CDR3.

The table came from immunoSEQ multiplex PCR; TCRdb's copy has only in-frame clones and leaves some out. The profile covers approximately 470,000 clones, with roughly 80% appearing a single time and around 12% taken by the ten largest. Germline CDR1 reads MDHEN; CDR2 reads SYDVKM. The trim removed 6 bases at V and 8 bases at J, leaving 8 bases unmatched. The CDR3 has 14 amino acids. This clonotype originated in a woman between 40 and 55 years old in good health. Some clones in this sample may be carry-over from other donors' samples. The rearrangement links TRBV28 to TRBJ1-4; TRBD1 agrees at 8 bases. The specimen was PBMCs. The CDR3 bases are TGTGCCAGCAGCACTCGGGACAGGAACGAAAAACTGTTTTTT. Its translation: CASSTRDRNEKLFF.